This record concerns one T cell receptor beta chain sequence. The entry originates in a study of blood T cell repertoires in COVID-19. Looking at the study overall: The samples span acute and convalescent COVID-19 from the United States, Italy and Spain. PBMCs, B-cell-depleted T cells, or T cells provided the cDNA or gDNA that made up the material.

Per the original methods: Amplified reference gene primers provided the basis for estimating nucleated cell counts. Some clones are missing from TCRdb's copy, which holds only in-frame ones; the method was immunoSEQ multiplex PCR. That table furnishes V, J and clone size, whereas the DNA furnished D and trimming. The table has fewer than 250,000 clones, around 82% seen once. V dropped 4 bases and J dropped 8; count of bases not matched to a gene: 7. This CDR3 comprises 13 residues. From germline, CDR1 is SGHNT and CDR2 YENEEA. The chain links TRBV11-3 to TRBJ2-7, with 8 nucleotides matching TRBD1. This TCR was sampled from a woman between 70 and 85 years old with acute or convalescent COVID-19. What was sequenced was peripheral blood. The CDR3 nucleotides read TGTGCCAGCAGCTCCCTAGGACAGGGTAAGCAGTACTTC. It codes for CASSSLGQGKQYF. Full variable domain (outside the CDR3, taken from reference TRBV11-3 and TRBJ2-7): EAGVVQSPRYKIIEKKQPVAFWCNPISGHNTLYWYLQNLGQGPELLIRYENEEAVDDSQLPKDRFSAERLKGVDSTLKIQPAELGDSAVYLCASSSLGQGKQYFGPGTRLTVT.